This T cell receptor beta chain is drawn from a study of blood T cell repertoires in COVID-19. Across the study: Whether acute or convalescent, the COVID-19 samples came from the United States, Italy and Spain. PBMCs, B-cell-depleted T cells, or T cells provided the cDNA or gDNA that made up the material.

As handled by the study authors: Nucleated cell counts were estimated from reference gene primer amplification. The method was immunoSEQ multiplex PCR; TCRdb's version includes in-frame clones alone and lacks a portion of them. V, J and clone size are taken as reported in that table, and D and trimming were inferred from the DNA itself. The table has 200,000 to 250,000 clones, just over 85% seen once; the top ten hold around 1.4%. Turning to this clone: The sample has other DNA sequences that encode this CDR3 too.

Germline CDR1 is SGHNT and CDR2 is YYREEE (reference sequence). The V segment lost 0 bases and the J segment 2 bases; nucleotides outside the gene matches: 5. CDR3 length: 16 amino acids. The sequence was collected from a man aged 18-30 years with active or convalescent COVID-19. The V gene is TRBV5-4, the J gene TRBJ2-1, with 7 bases identical to TRBD2. The sample taken for sequencing was peripheral blood. DNA for the CDR3: TGTGCCAGCAGCTTGGCTGGCGGGAGCCCCTACAATGAGCAGTTCTTC. Amino acid sequence: CASSLAGGSPYNEQFF. Full variable domain (missing parts from reference TRBV5-4 and TRBJ2-1): ETGVTQSPTHLIKTRGQQVTLRCSSQSGHNTVSWYQQALGQGPQFIFQYYREEENGRGNFPPRFSGLQFPNYSSELNVNALELDDSALYLCASSLAGGSPYNEQFFGPGTRLTVL.